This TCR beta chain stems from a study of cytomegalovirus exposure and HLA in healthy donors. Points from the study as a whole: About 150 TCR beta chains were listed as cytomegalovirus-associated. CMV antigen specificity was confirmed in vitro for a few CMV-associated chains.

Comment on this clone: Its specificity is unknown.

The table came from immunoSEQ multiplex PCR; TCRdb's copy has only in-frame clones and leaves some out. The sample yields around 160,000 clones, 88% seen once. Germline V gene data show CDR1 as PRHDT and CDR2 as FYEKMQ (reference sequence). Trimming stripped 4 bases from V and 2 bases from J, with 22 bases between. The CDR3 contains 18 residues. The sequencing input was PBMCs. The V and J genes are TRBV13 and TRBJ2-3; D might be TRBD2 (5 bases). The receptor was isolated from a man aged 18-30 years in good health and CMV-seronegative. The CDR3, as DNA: TGTGCCAGCAGCTATAGGTCCCGAGGGAGTAGCCCCACAGATACGCAGTATTTT. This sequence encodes CASSYRSRGSSPTDTQYF.